Detailed here is one T cell receptor (beta chain). The data were obtained in a study of cytomegalovirus exposure and HLA in healthy donors. The PCR made use of 60 Vbeta and 13 Jbeta primers. The table came from immunoSEQ multiplex PCR; TCRdb's copy has only in-frame clones and leaves some out. The repertoire holds under 130,000 clones, with approximately 80% as singletons. Germline CDR1 is MNHEY and CDR2 is SMNVEV (reference sequence). The CDR3 sequence is 13 residues long. Trimming cost V 8 bases and J 10 bases; bases outside gene matches: 9. The receptor's source is a male donor in good health and CMV-seronegative. The rearrangement joins TRBV27 to TRBJ2-1; 9 bases are shared with TRBD1. The sample was PBMCs. CDR3 in amino acids: CASSGTGIGEQFF. In nucleotides, the CDR3 is TGTGCCAGCTCCGGGACAGGGATAGGGGAGCAGTTCTTC.